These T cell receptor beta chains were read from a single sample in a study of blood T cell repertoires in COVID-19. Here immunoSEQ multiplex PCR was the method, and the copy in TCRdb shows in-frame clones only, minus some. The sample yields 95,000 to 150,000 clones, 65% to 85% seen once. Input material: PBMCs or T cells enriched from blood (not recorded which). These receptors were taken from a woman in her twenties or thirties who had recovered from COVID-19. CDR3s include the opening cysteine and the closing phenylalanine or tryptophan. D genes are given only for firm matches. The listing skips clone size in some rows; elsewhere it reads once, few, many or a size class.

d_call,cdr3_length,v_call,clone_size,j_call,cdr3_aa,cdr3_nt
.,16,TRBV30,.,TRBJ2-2,CAGIHAWRVSTGELFF,TGTGCGGGGATACATGCCTGGAGGGTGAGCACCGGGGAGCTGTTTTTT
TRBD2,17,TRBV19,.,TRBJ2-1,CASSMLAGGSSYNEQFF,TGTGCCAGTAGTATGTTAGCGGGAGGGTCATCCTACAATGAGCAGTTCTTC
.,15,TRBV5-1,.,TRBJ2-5,CASSLDGAEGETQYF,TGCGCCAGCAGCTTGGACGGGGCGGAGGGAGAGACCCAGTACTTC
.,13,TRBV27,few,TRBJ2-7,CASTRGGTYEQYF,TGTGCCAGCACAAGAGGCGGGACCTACGAGCAGTACTTC
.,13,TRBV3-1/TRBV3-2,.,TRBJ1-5,CASSQERYQPQHF,TGTGCCAGCAGCCAAGAGAGATATCAGCCCCAGCATTTT
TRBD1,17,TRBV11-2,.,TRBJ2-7,CASSLGPQTGGSYEQYF,TGTGCCAGCAGCTTAGGACCCCAAACAGGGGGGTCCTACGAGCAGTACTTC
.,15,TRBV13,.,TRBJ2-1,CASSLVGGGSPGQFF,TGTGCCAGCAGCTTAGTAGGGGGGGGCTCCCCAGGGCAGTTCTTC
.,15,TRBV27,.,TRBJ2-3,CASSPRTARTDTQYF,TGTGCCAGCAGTCCCCGGACTGCTCGCACAGATACGCAGTATTTT
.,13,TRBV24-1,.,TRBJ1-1,CATSVGGDTEAFF,TGTGCCACCAGTGTAGGGGGGGATACTGAAGCTTTCTTT
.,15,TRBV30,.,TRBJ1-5,CAWGPGDYSNQPQHF,TGTGCCTGGGGCCCAGGGGATTATAGCAATCAGCCCCAGCATTTT
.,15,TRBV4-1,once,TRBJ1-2,CASSQGQGQFYGYTF,TGCGCCAGCAGCCAAGGTCAGGGGCAGTTCTATGGCTACACCTTC
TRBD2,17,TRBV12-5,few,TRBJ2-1,CASGLGTSGRVTNEQFF,TGTGCTAGTGGTTTGGGGACTAGCGGGAGGGTGACCAATGAGCAGTTCTTC
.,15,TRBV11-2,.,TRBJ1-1,CASRSGRNLNTEAFF,TGTGCCAGCAGGTCGGGAAGGAACTTGAACACTGAAGCTTTCTTT
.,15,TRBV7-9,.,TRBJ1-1,CASSWIEELNTEAFF,TGTGCCAGCAGCTGGATCGAGGAGTTGAACACTGAAGCTTTCTTT
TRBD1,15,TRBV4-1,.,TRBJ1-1,CASSPGQGLRVGAFF,TGCGCCAGCAGCCCCGGACAGGGCCTACGCGTCGGAGCTTTCTTT
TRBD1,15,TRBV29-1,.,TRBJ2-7,CSVEGSGQAPYEQYF,TGCAGCGTTGAAGGGTCGGGACAGGCTCCCTACGAGCAGTACTTC
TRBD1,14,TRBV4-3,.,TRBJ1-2,CASSPGTVGGGYTF,TGCGCCAGCAGCCCAGGGACAGTTGGAGGTGGCTACACCTTC
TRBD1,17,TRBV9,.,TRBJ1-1,CASSVGTGRFMNTEAFF,TGTGCCAGCAGCGTCGGGACAGGGAGGTTCATGAACACTGAAGCTTTCTTT
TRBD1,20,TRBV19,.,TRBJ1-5,CASSIVYPGQGAAGNQPQHF,TGTGCCAGTAGTATAGTCTACCCGGGACAGGGGGCGGCGGGCAATCAGCCCCAGCATTTT
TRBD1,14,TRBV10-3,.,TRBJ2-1,CAISPRDRANEQFF,TGTGCCATCAGCCCCCGGGACAGGGCCAATGAGCAGTTCTTC
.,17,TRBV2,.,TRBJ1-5,CASSEVRDFLSNQPQHF,TGTGCCAGCAGTGAAGTCAGGGATTTCTTGAGCAATCAGCCCCAGCATTTT
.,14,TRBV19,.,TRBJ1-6,CASSIGGRGSPLHF,TGTGCCAGTAGTATCGGGGGGCGGGGCTCACCCCTCCACTTT
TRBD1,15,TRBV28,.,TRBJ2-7,CASSLATGGTYEQYF,TGTGCCAGCAGTTTAGCGACAGGGGGGACCTACGAACAGTACTTC
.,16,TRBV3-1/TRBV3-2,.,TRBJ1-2,CASSPPGRSYDYGYTF,TGTGCCAGCAGCCCTCCAGGAAGGTCTTACGACTATGGCTACACCTTC
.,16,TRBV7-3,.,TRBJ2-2,CASGYGGAVGTGELFF,TGTGCCAGCGGATACGGCGGAGCAGTCGGCACCGGGGAGCTGTTTTTT
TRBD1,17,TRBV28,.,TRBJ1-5,CASSLHRGTYSNQPQHF,TGTGCCAGCAGTTTGCACAGGGGAACCTATAGCAATCAGCCCCAGCATTTT
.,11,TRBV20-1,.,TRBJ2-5,CSAGAVETQYF,TGCAGTGCCGGAGCGGTGGAGACCCAGTACTTC
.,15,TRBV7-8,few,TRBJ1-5,CASSVRGASNQPQHF,TGTGCCAGCAGCGTACGGGGGGCAAGCAATCAGCCCCAGCATTTT
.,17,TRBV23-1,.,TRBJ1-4,CASSQGDSYATNEKLFF,TGCGCCAGCAGTCAAGGGGACTCTTATGCAACTAATGAAAAACTGTTTTTT
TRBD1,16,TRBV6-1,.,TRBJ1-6,CASSGRDRGLWSPLHF,TGTGCCAGCAGTGGGAGGGACAGGGGACTTTGGTCACCCCTCCACTTT
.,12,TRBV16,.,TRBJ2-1,CASSQSGNEQFF,TGTGCCAGCAGCCAATCGGGCAACGAGCAGTTCTTC
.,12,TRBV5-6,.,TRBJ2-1,CASSLGGDEQFF,TGTGCCAGCAGCTTGGGGGGAGATGAGCAGTTCTTC
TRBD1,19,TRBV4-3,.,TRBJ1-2,CASSQTSGTGALTLYGYTF,TGCGCCAGCAGCCAAACGTCCGGGACAGGGGCCCTTACCCTCTATGGCTACACCTTC
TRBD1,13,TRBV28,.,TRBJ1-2,CASSLDRVKGYTF,TGTGCCAGCAGCCTTGACAGGGTGAAAGGCTACACCTTC
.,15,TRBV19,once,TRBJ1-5,CASSMSRGQGQPQHF,TGTGCCAGTAGTATGAGTAGAGGGCAGGGGCAGCCCCAGCATTTT
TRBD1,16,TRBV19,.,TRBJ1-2,CASSIRTGRRNYGYTF,TGTGCCAGTAGTATTCGGACAGGCAGACGGAACTATGGCTACACCTTC
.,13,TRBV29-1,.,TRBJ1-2,CSVEGTANYGYTF,TGCAGCGTTGAGGGCACAGCTAACTATGGCTACACCTTC
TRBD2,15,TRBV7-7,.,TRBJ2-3,CASSPGLVSGDTQYF,TGTGCTAGCAGCCCCGGACTAGTTTCGGGAGATACGCAGTATTTT
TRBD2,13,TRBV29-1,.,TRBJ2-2,CSGREGGTGELFF,TGCAGCGGGAGGGAGGGTGGAACCGGGGAGCTGTTTTTT
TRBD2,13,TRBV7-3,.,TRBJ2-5,CASSLLAGETQYF,TGTGCCAGCAGCTTATTAGCGGGAGAGACCCAGTACTTC
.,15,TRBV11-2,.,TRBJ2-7,CASSRGGGSSYEQYF,TGTGCCAGCAGCAGGGGTGGGGGGAGCTCCTACGAGCAGTACTTC
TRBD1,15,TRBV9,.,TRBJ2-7,CASSVGGTGVYEQYF,TGTGCCAGCAGCGTAGGAGGGACAGGGGTGTACGAGCAGTACTTC
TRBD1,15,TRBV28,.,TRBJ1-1,CASSSDRAMNTEAFF,TGTGCCAGCAGTTCGGACAGGGCCATGAACACTGAAGCTTTCTTT
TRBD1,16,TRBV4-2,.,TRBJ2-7,CASSPSHPGTAYEQYF,TGTGCCAGCAGCCCCAGCCATCCCGGGACAGCATACGAGCAGTACTTC
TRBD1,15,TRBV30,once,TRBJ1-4,CAWSAGQGSYEKLFF,TGTGCCTGGAGTGCCGGACAGGGGAGTTATGAAAAACTGTTTTTT
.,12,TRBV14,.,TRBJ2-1,CASSQGGHEQFF,TGTGCCAGCAGCCAAGGAGGGCATGAGCAGTTCTTC
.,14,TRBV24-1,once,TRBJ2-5,CATSVSAGQETQYF,TGTGCCACCAGTGTGTCGGCGGGACAAGAGACCCAGTACTTC
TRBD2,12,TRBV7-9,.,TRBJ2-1,CASSGAGGEQFF,TGTGCCAGCAGCGGAGCGGGAGGGGAGCAGTTCTTC
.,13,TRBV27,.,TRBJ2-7,CASSLEGVGEQYF,TGTGCCAGCAGTTTAGAGGGGGTAGGCGAGCAGTACTTC
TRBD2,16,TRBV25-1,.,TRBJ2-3,CASSVSSGRRSDTQYF,TGTGCCAGCAGTGTATCTAGCGGGAGGCGGTCAGATACGCAGTATTTT
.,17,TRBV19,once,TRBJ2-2,CASRGLAPGDRAGELFF,TGTGCCAGTAGGGGACTAGCGCCAGGGGACAGGGCCGGGGAGCTGTTTTTT
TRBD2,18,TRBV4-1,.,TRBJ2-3,CASSQGVAGGGSTDTQYF,TGCGCCAGCAGCCAGGGAGTAGCGGGAGGGGGTAGCACAGATACGCAGTATTTT
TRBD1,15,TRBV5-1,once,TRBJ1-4,CASSSTGGLGEKLFF,TGCGCCAGCAGCTCCACAGGGGGTTTGGGTGAAAAACTGTTTTTT
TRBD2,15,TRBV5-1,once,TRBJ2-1,CASSWTSGSRGEQFF,TGCGCCAGCAGTTGGACTAGCGGGAGCAGGGGTGAGCAGTTCTTC
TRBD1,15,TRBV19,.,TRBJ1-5,CATLTTGQSRQPQHF,TGTGCCACCTTGACAACGGGACAGTCGAGGCAGCCCCAGCATTTT
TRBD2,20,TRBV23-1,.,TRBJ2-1,CASSQSKYRLAGILYNEQFF,TGCGCCAGCAGTCAATCAAAGTATCGACTAGCGGGGATCCTCTACAATGAGCAGTTCTTC
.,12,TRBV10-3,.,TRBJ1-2,CAITGNNYGYTF,TGTGCCATCACGGGGAATAACTATGGCTACACCTTC
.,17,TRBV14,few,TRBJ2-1,CASSQDKAWSSYNEQFF,TGTGCCAGCAGCCAAGATAAGGCGTGGAGCTCCTACAATGAGCAGTTCTTC
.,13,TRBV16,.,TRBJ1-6,CASSLREDSPLHF,TGTGCCAGCAGCCTTAGAGAAGATTCACCCCTCCACTTT